This TCR beta chain was profiled in a study of T cells in Graves' hyperthyroidism and ophthalmopathy. Comment on this clonotype: This could be a read error, since a much larger clone is one nucleotide away.

The CDR3 is 14 residues long. Germline-derived CDR1 and CDR2 are SGHAT and FQNNGV. Trimming left V 0 bases short and J 5 bases short, with 10 bases between. Using RNA transcripts as the source, TCR beta CDR3 regions were amplified. HTBI primers were used for first-round RT-PCR of the TCR CDR3. Each CDR3 protein is one row after TCRdb ran MiXCR on the multiplex PCR reads. The sample includes around 240,000 distinct CDR3 sequences, more than 12% seen only once; the top ten take about an eighth. The V and J genes are TRBV11-2 and TRBJ1-1, with D perhaps matching TRBD1 (5 bases). Sequencing was performed on blood. This sequence was found in a woman aged 40 to 49 with Graves' hyperthyroidism that later progressed to Graves' ophthalmopathy. The CDR3: CASSLDAGETEAFF. CDR3 DNA: TGTGCCAGCAGCTTAGATGCGGGGGAAACTGAAGCTTTCTTT.